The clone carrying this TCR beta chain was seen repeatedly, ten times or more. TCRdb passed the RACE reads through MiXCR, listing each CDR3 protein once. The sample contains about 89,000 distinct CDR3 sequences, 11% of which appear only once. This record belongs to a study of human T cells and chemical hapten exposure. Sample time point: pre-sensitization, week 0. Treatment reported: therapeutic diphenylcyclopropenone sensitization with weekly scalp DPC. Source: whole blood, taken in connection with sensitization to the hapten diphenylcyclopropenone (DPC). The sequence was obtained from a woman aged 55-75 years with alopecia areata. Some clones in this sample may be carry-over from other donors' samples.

CDR3 DNA sequence: TGTGCCAGCAGAATACTAGCGGGGGTCACAGATACGCAGTATTTT. This encodes CASRILAGVTDTQYF. V and J are TRBV6-5 and TRBJ2-3, with 11 nucleotides matching TRBD2. This CDR3 spans 15 amino acids. J lost 2 bases, V lost 6 bases, and 4 bases had no gene match. CDR1 MNHEY and CDR2 SVGAGI come from the germline V gene.